The 31 T cell receptor beta chains presented below share a single source sample, sequenced in a study of post-analysis software for immune sequencing data. Findings and caveats of the study: Comparison of patients with controls showed 4 to 6 TRBV segments more frequent in patients, TRBV5-6, TRBV5-1 and TRBV20-1 among them.

These TCRs' antigens remain unknown. Every TCR beta cDNA library bore unique molecular identifiers. In TCRdb, the PCR reads were re-called with MiXCR into one record per CDR3 protein. The table lists under 650,000 distinct CDR3 sequences, about 40% of them singletons, with 1.5% to 2% in the top ten. Sample: blood. The receptors stem from a girl aged 10 to 17 with multiple sclerosis.

The chain has TRBV12-5 and TRBJ1-1; D is possibly TRBD1 (6 bases). In germline, CDR1 is LGHNT, CDR2 FRNRAP. The CDR3 has 15 amino acids. The V gene lost 6 bases and the J gene lost 2 bases, with 16 bases spanning the gap. CDR3 sequence (DNA): TGTGCTAGTGGGTGGCAGGACAGCATTAACACTGAAGCTTTCTTT. Translated, it gives CASGWQDSINTEAFF. Supplemented by reference TRBV12-5 and TRBJ1-1, the full variable domain reads DARVTQTPRHKVTEMGQEVTMRCQPILGHNTVFWYRQTMMQGLELLAYFRNRAPLDDSGMPKDRFSAEMPDATLATLKIQPSEPRDSAVYFCASGWQDSINTEAFFGQGTRLTVV.

The genes are TRBV6-5 and TRBJ2-1; 9 positions match TRBD2. Germline V lookup: CDR1 MNHEY, CDR2 SVGAGI. Unmatched junction bases numbered 5, after V lost 2 bases and J lost 0 bases. The CDR3 spans 17 residues. CDR3 sequence (DNA): TGTGCCAGCAGTTACCCGGGAGCGGGGGGCTCCTACAATGAGCAGTTCTTC. Its protein product is CASSYPGAGGSYNEQFF.

This clonotype showed up just a few times. The chain recombines TRBV6-5 with TRBJ2-5; D perhaps matches TRBD1 (5 bases). This CDR3 region has 16 residues. The V and J ends lost 6 bases and 4 bases respectively, with 21 bases between them. Germline V CDR1 and CDR2: MNHEY, SVGAGI. Written as DNA, the CDR3 is TGTGCCAGCAGCGACGACAGCCACCTAACCCTAGAGACCCAGTACTTC. Translated: CASSDDSHLTLETQYF.

The chain has TRBV6-5 and TRBJ1-2, with D uncertain. In germline, CDR1 is MNHEY, CDR2 SVGAGI. The CDR3 consists of 13 residues. Trimming pared 6 bases from V and 6 bases from J, leaving 14 bases between. In nucleotides, the CDR3 is TGTGCCAGCAGCCCCGAGGGTTTTGATGGCTACACCTTC. It translates to CASSPEGFDGYTF.

This clonotype was counted only a few times. The genes are TRBV7-6 and TRBJ2-5; TRBD1 is a possible D gene (6 bases). The J call may be mistaken, given a closer DNA end match to TRBJ2-7. CDR3 length: 17 amino acids. Germline CDR1 is SGHVS and CDR2 is FNYEAQ. The chain's CDR3 is CASSLALYRAGSYEQYF. The CDR3 region has the DNA TGTGCCAGCAGCTTAGCTCTATACAGGGCGGGCTCCTACGAGCAGTACTTC.

In its sample, this clonotype was seen a few times. The chain combines TRBV7-2 with TRBJ1-5; no clear D gene. The V end was cut by 5 bases, the J end by 7 bases, with 12 bases between. Looked up from germline, CDR1 is SGHTA and CDR2 is FQGNSA. The CDR3 totals 13 residues. Here the CDR3 reads CASSPGVRQPQHF. Here the CDR3 DNA reads TGTGCCAGCAGCCCCGGGGTTCGGCAGCCCCAGCATTTT.

This clonotype was found a few times. The chain is built from TRBV12-3 or TRBV12-4 and TRBJ2-1; 7 positions match TRBD2. V trimming: 7 bases; J trimming: 4 bases; junction bases outside the gene matches: 7. CDR3 length: 14 amino acids. CDR3 amino acids: CASKPREAYNEQFF. In nucleotides, the CDR3 is TGTGCCAGCAAGCCCCGGGAGGCTTACAATGAGCAGTTCTTC.

The chain combines TRBV7-3 with TRBJ1-1; maybe TRBD1 (6 bases). Germline CDR1 and CDR2: SGHTA and FQGTGA. V lost 5 bases, J lost 8 bases, and 15 bases lay in between. The CDR3 is 13 residues long. CDR3 nucleotides: TGTGCCAGCAGCCCTCACCCGACAGGAGAAGCTTTCTTT. Translated: CASSPHPTGEAFF.

The J gene is TRBJ1-1, the V gene TRBV29-1; 8 bases line up with TRBD1. Unmatched junction bases numbered 20, after V lost 3 bases and J lost 8 bases. The CDR3 loop spans 17 amino acids. Germline V gives CDR1 SQVTM, CDR2 ANQGSEA. This CDR3 is CSVDSLSTGGTLEEAFF. The CDR3 DNA follows: TGCAGCGTTGATAGCTTGAGCACAGGGGGGACGTTGGAGGAAGCTTTCTTT.

CDR3 in amino acids: CASSQLEVLGDTQYF. In DNA, the CDR3 is TGTGCCAGCAGTCAGCTAGAGGTCCTTGGAGATACGCAGTATTTT. The chain has TRBV12-3 or TRBV12-4 and TRBJ2-3; D not resolved. Trimming removed 5 bases at V and 5 bases at J, with 17 bases between. This CDR3 is built from 15 residues.

This chain links TRBV2 with TRBJ2-1; D remains ambiguous. Per the germline V gene, CDR1 is SNHLY and CDR2 is FYNNEI. Trimming removed 5 bases at V and 7 bases at J, with 12 bases between. The CDR3 contains 13 residues. CDR3 sequence reads: CASSSDDKNEQFF. The CDR3 DNA reads as TGTGCCAGCAGTTCAGACGACAAGAATGAGCAGTTCTTC.

This clonotype was detected only a few times. The J gene is TRBJ2-5, the V gene TRBV12-3 or TRBV12-4; tentative D call: TRBD1 (6 bases). The CDR3 has 14 amino acids. V lost 5 bases to trimming and J lost 5 bases, with 15 bases between them. The DNA of the CDR3 is TGTGCCAGCAGTCCTAATACAGGGCACGAGACCCAGTACTTC. As protein: CASSPNTGHETQYF.

The chain uses TRBV12-3 or TRBV12-4 and TRBJ2-3, with a weak D call TRBD2 (6 bases). This CDR3 region has 16 residues. Trimming took 5 bases from V and 0 from J, leaving 15 bases between them. For the CDR3, the DNA is TGTGCCAGCAGTCCCGTGGGAGGTGCTAGCACAGATACGCAGTATTTT. Translating gives CASSPVGGASTDTQYF.

This clonotype has just a few counts. The V gene is TRBV7-2, the J gene TRBJ2-1; D may be TRBD1 (5 bases). The CDR3 totals 17 residues. The V end was cut by 4 bases, the J end by 0 bases, with 16 bases between. Germline V CDR1 and CDR2: SGHTA, FQGNSA. In nucleotides, the CDR3 is TGTGCCAGCAGCTCTAACAGGAGTCCTGTCTCCTACAATGAGCAGTTCTTC. This gives the protein CASSSNRSPVSYNEQFF. The full variable domain, completed using reference TRBV7-2 and TRBJ2-1, is GAGVSQSPSNKVTEKGKDVELRCDPISGHTALYWYRQSLGQGLEFLIYFQGNSAPDKSGLPSDRFSAERTGGSVSTLTIQRTQQEDSAVYLCASSSNRSPVSYNEQFFGPGTRLTVL.

This clonotype was picked up a small number of times. The DNA for the CDR3 is TGTGCCAGCAGTTCCGTAGCGGGAGGGCCCGGGGCGGATGAGCAGTTCTTC. It translates to CASSSVAGGPGADEQFF. V and J are TRBV12-3 or TRBV12-4 and TRBJ2-1; 11 nucleotides match TRBD2. The CDR3 length is 17 residues. V shed 4 bases, J shed 8 bases, and the junction held 13 bases outside the gene matches.

The gene calls are TRBV5-1 and TRBJ1-2; the match to TRBD1 covers 9 bases. This CDR3 region has 15 residues. J lost 9 bases, V lost 1 base, and 10 bases had no gene match. Germline V gene data show CDR1 as SGHRS and CDR2 as YFSETQ. The CDR3 here is CASSLRPGQGTSYTF. The CDR3 DNA sequence: TGCGCCAGCAGCTTGAGGCCGGGACAGGGTACAAGCTACACCTTC.

This clonotype came up a few times. The chain links TRBV7-9 to TRBJ2-3; 12 bases are a match to TRBD1. Germline trimming cut 6 bases from V and 6 bases from J; bases unmatched to any gene: 13. The CDR3 sequence is 17 residues long. CDR1 SEHNR and CDR2 FQNEAQ come from the germline V gene (reference sequence). The CDR3 reads CASSFPAGQGAWDTQYF. Here the CDR3 DNA reads TGTGCCAGCAGTTTTCCCGCGGGACAGGGGGCATGGGATACGCAGTATTTT.

This clonotype was found a few times. The V gene is TRBV29-1, the J gene TRBJ1-1, with D possibly being TRBD1 (5 bases). The CDR3 covers 13 residues. The germline V gene encodes CDR1 SQVTM and CDR2 ANQGSEA. V shed 5 bases and J shed 5 bases, with 15 bases lying between them. The CDR3 sequence: CSVRSGGGTEAFF. Written as DNA, the CDR3 is TGCAGCGTTCGGTCAGGCGGGGGTACTGAAGCTTTCTTT.

The chain joins TRBV18 to TRBJ2-5, with 11 bases identical to TRBD2. V was pared by 3 bases and J by 1 base, with 13 bases of the junction left unmatched. In germline, CDR1 is KGHSH, CDR2 LQKENI. The CDR3 loop spans 19 amino acids. The CDR3: CASSPWASGGPNVQETQYF. DNA for the CDR3: TGTGCCAGCTCACCCTGGGCTAGCGGGGGGCCCAACGTCCAAGAGACCCAGTACTTC.

This chain connects TRBV2 to TRBJ2-1; TRBD1 aligns across 9 bases. The CDR3 spans 15 residues. Germline V gene data show CDR1 as SNHLY and CDR2 as FYNNEI. Trimming took 6 bases from V and 0 from J; bases not matched to a gene: 3. As DNA, the CDR3 is TGTGCCAGCAGGTCGACAGGGGGCTCCTACAATGAGCAGTTCTTC. It yields the protein CASRSTGGSYNEQFF.

This clonotype showed up just a few times. The gene calls are TRBV12-3 or TRBV12-4 and TRBJ1-2, with a weak D call TRBD1 (5 bases). V was trimmed by 6 bases and J by 8 bases, leaving 16 bases between them. The CDR3 runs to 13 residues. CDR3 sequence: CASREQALGGYTF. The CDR3, as DNA: TGTGCCAGCAGGGAACAGGCCCTCGGGGGCTACACCTTC.

This chain joins TRBV10-1 and TRBJ2-7; D gene ambiguous. This CDR3 has 13 residues. V gave up 0 bases and J gave up 3 bases, with 6 bases separating them. Per germline, CDR1 WNHNN and CDR2 SYGVQD (reference sequence). The CDR3 loop reads CASSESILYEQYF. The CDR3 DNA reads TGCGCCAGCAGTGAGTCGATACTCTACGAGCAGTACTTC.

This clonotype was detected only a few times. The chain is built from TRBV6-1 and TRBJ2-5; D gene unclear. The CDR3 has 13 residues. The germline V gene encodes CDR1 MNHNS and CDR2 SASEGT. V lost 4 bases and J 1 base, leaving 7 bases between the germline ends. The CDR3 DNA reads TGTGCCAGCAGTGTGGCCAGCCAAGAGACCCAGTACTTC. The encoded protein is CASSVASQETQYF.

This clonotype was detected a few times. The rearrangement joins TRBV7-9 to TRBJ2-7, with TRBD2 matching over 7 bases. V shed 5 bases and J 3 bases; nucleotides not matched to a gene: 10. CDR3 length: 15 residues. Germline CDR1 SEHNR, CDR2 FQNEAQ (reference sequence). CDR3 loop: CASSPRAGPLYEQYF. The CDR3 DNA reads as TGTGCCAGCAGCCCCCGAGCGGGGCCCCTCTACGAGCAGTACTTC.

The gene calls are TRBV5-5 and TRBJ2-5; TRBD2 agrees at 11 bases. Germline V lookup: CDR1 SGHKS, CDR2 YYEKEE (reference sequence). The CDR3 is 16 amino acids. The V segment lost 0 bases and the J segment 2 bases; nucleotides outside the gene matches: 3. CDR3 DNA sequence: TGTGCCAGCAGCTTGGGGGCTAGCGGGAGGCAAGAGACCCAGTACTTC. It translates to CASSLGASGRQETQYF.

This clonotype was detected once. The rearrangement uses TRBV20-1 and TRBJ1-2, with TRBD1 identical over 12 bases. Germline CDR1 is DFQATT and CDR2 is SNEGSKA (reference sequence). Trimming cost V 5 bases and J 7 bases; bases outside gene matches: 5. This CDR3 has 13 amino acids. The CDR3 protein is CSALGQGAFGYTF. As DNA, the CDR3 is TGCAGTGCTCTGGGACAGGGGGCCTTTGGCTACACCTTC.

This clonotype was counted once. The chain is built from TRBV20-1 and TRBJ1-2; D unresolved. The germline CDR1 and CDR2 sequences are DFQATT and SNEGSKA (reference sequence). Trimming left V 5 bases short and J 3 bases short, with 16 bases between. This CDR3 has 14 amino acids. The CDR3 DNA follows: TGCAGTGCTGACGCAGGCTCCCCGGACTATGGCTACACCTTC. Amino acids: CSADAGSPDYGYTF.

This chain joins TRBV10-3 and TRBJ1-6, with D hard to call. The CDR3 length is 13 residues. The V and J ends lost 0 bases and 7 bases respectively, with 4 bases between them. Per the germline V gene, CDR1 is ENHRY and CDR2 is SYGVKD. CDR3 bases: TGTGCCATCAGTGAGTCTGGGAATTCACCCCTCCACTTT. Amino acid sequence: CAISESGNSPLHF.

Only a few counts were recorded for this clonotype. This rearrangement joins TRBV4-1 to TRBJ1-1; D not certain. The CDR3 contains 15 residues. Per germline, CDR1 MGHRA and CDR2 YSYEKL. Trimming pared 0 bases from V and 10 bases from J, leaving 18 bases between. CDR3 protein: CASSQDPKGFLVAFF. Here the CDR3 DNA reads TGCGCCAGCAGCCAAGATCCAAAAGGGTTCTTAGTAGCTTTCTTT.

The chain employs TRBV7-9 and TRBJ2-7, with a weak D call TRBD1 (5 bases). The J call is doubtful: the DNA matches TRBJ2-5 better. Germline values: CDR1 SEHNR, CDR2 FQNEAQ (reference sequence). The CDR3 covers 13 residues. The CDR3 loop is CAIEPGFRETQYF. The DNA for the CDR3 is TGTGCCATTGAACCAGGGTTTCGAGAGACCCAGTACTTC.

Turning to this clonotype: A much larger clone differs by one base, so this may be a read error. J is TRBJ2-1 and V is TRBV5-5, with 8 bases that match TRBD1. This CDR3 spans 15 amino acids. Germline V gene sequence: CDR1 SGHKS, CDR2 YYEKEE (reference sequence). The CDR3 DNA reads as TGTGCCAGCAGCACCTCCGGGACAGGTTACAATGAGCGGTTCTTC. Amino acid sequence: CASSTSGTGYNERFF.